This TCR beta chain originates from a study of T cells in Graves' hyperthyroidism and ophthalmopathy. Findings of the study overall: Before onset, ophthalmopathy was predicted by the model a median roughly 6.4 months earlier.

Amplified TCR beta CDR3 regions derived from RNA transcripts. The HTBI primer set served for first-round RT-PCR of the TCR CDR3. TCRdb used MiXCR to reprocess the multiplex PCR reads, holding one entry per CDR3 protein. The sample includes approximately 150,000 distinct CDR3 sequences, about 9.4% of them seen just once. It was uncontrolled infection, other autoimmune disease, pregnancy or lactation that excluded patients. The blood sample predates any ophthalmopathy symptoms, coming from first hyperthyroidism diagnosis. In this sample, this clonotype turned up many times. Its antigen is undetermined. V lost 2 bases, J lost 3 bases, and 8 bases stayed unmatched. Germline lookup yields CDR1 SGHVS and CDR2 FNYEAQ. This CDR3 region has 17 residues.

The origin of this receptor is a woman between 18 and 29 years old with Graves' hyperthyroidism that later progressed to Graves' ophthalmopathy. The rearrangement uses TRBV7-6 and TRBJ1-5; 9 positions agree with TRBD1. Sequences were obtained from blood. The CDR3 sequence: CASSLHARDRVNQPQHF. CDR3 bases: TGTGCCAGCAGCTTACACGCTAGGGACAGGGTCAATCAGCCCCAGCATTTT.